The 14 T cell receptor beta chains in this list originate from one sample, sequenced in a study of cytomegalovirus exposure and HLA in healthy donors. Clones were sequenced by immunoSEQ multiplex PCR, and TCRdb holds only the in-frame ones, with some missing. The data contain 100,000 to 150,000 clones, approximately 95% of them singletons. Source material: PBMCs. The receptors come from a young man in good health and CMV-seronegative.

This clone was observed a single time. The chain carries TRBV29-1 and TRBJ1-2; D might be TRBD1 (6 bases). The CDR3 is made up of 13 amino acids. Germline loops: CDR1 SQVTM, CDR2 ANQGSEA. The V end lost 5 bases, the J end lost 4 bases, and 14 bases lay between the germline ends. CDR3 amino acids: CSVWSRGAYGYTF. CDR3 nucleotides: TGCAGCGTTTGGTCCCGGGGGGCCTATGGCTACACCTTC. Full variable domain (outside the CDR3, taken from reference TRBV29-1 and TRBJ1-2): SAVISQKPSRDICQRGTSLTIQCQVDSQVTMMFWYRQQPGQSLTLIATANQGSEATYESGFVIDKFPISRPNLTFSTLTVSNMSPEDSSIYLCSVWSRGAYGYTFGSGTRLTVV.

The chain uses TRBV4-2 and TRBJ2-1; 8 bases agree with TRBD1. In germline, CDR1 is LGHNA, CDR2 YNFKEQ. V lost 1 base and J lost 14; bases outside the gene matches: 7. The CDR3 runs 13 residues. The CDR3, as DNA: TGTGCCAGCAGCCAAGTTTTACGACAGGGGAAGTTCTTC. This encodes CASSQVLRQGKFF.

Only one count was recorded for this clone. The CDR3 DNA reads TGTGCCAGCAGCACAAGCGGTTACACAGATACGCAGTATTTT. Its translation is CASSTSGYTDTQYF. This chain connects TRBV28 to TRBJ2-3, with a weak D call TRBD2 (5 bases). The CDR3 has 14 residues. Trimming left V 6 bases short and J 2 bases short, with 12 bases between. In germline, CDR1 is MDHEN, CDR2 SYDVKM.

The chain has TRBV6-6 and TRBJ2-3; D gene uncertain. Germline V gene data show CDR1 as MNHNY and CDR2 as SVGAGI (reference sequence). There are 12 residues in the CDR3. Trimming stripped 5 bases from V and 3 bases from J, with 6 bases between. The CDR3, as DNA: TGTGCCAGCAGTATGAGAACAGATACGCAGTATTTT. Its translation: CASSMRTDTQYF.

This rearrangement joins TRBV7-9 to TRBJ2-2; D not resolved. CDR1 is SEHNR, CDR2 FQNEAQ, per germline (reference sequence). The CDR3 is 15 amino acids. V lost 4 bases and J lost 0, with 9 bases in between. CDR3 amino acids: CASSSSRANTGELFF. The DNA for the CDR3 is TGTGCCAGCAGCTCAAGTAGAGCGAACACCGGGGAGCTGTTTTTT. The variable domain in full, with the rest retrieved from reference TRBV7-9 and TRBJ2-2, is DTGVSQNPRHKITKRGQNVTFRCDPISEHNRLYWYRQTLGQGPEFLTYFQNEAQLEKSRLLSDRFSAERPKGSFSTLEIQRTEQGDSAMYLCASSSSRANTGELFFGEGSRLTVL.

This chain connects TRBV2 to TRBJ2-5, with D perhaps TRBD1 (5 bases). The germline gives CDR1 SNHLY, CDR2 FYNNEI. The CDR3 spans 13 residues. Between the trimmed V and J ends, which lost 5 bases and 2 bases, there was a span of 9 bases. CDR3 protein: CASSLTAQETQYF. CDR3 in DNA: TGTGCCAGCAGTCTGACAGCTCAAGAGACCCAGTACTTC.

The chain carries TRBV18 and TRBJ2-3; D uncertain. The CDR3 covers 13 residues. V dropped 3 bases and J dropped 3 bases, with 7 bases sitting between them. Germline CDR1 KGHSH, CDR2 LQKENI. The CDR3 region is CASSPGRTDTQYF. DNA for the CDR3: TGTGCCAGCTCACCGGGCCGTACAGATACGCAGTATTTT. The full variable domain, its missing parts supplied by reference TRBV18 and TRBJ2-3, is NAGVMQNPRHLVRRRGQEARLRCSPMKGHSHVYWYRQLPEEGLKFMVYLQKENIIDESGMPKERFSAEFPKEGPSILRIQQVVRGDSAAYFCASSPGRTDTQYFGPGTRLTVL.

The V call is TRBV5-6, the J call TRBJ2-5; TRBD2 aligns across 7 bases. Germline V CDR1 and CDR2: SGHDT, YYEEEE. This CDR3 is built from 16 residues. V lost 0 bases, J lost 5 bases, and 10 bases stayed unmatched. As DNA, the CDR3 is TGTGCCAGCAGCTTGGGCCTAGTGGGAGGGCGGGAGACCCAGTACTTC. As protein: CASSLGLVGGRETQYF.

The genes are TRBV7-9 and TRBJ2-1, with TRBD2 identical over 9 bases. Trimming took 5 bases from V and 6 from J; bases not matched to a gene: 8. The CDR3 length is 15 residues. CDR1 and CDR2 (germline): SEHNR, FQNEAQ (reference sequence). CDR3 sequence: CASSQIAGVGNEQFF. In DNA form, the CDR3 reads TGTGCCAGCAGCCAAATAGCGGGAGTGGGCAATGAGCAGTTCTTC.

This clone was counted between two and nine times. The V and J genes are TRBV5-4 and TRBJ2-7; TRBD1 might be the D (6 bases). Trimming pared 4 bases from V and 2 bases from J, leaving 22 bases between. CDR3 size: 17 residues. In germline, CDR1 is SGHNT, CDR2 YYREEE (reference sequence). In DNA, the CDR3 is TGTGCCAGCAGCGATCGAATGGGGGACACCCGCACCTACGAGCAGTACTTC. It yields the protein CASSDRMGDTRTYEQYF.

The J gene is TRBJ2-2, the V gene TRBV5-5, with D unclear. Germline V gene lookup returns CDR1 SGHKS and CDR2 YYEKEE (reference sequence). The CDR3 consists of 15 residues. V lost 2 bases and J 6 bases, leaving 14 bases between the germline ends. This CDR3 is CASSFVQESAGELFF. CDR3 nucleotide sequence: TGTGCCAGCAGCTTCGTGCAGGAAAGTGCCGGGGAGCTGTTTTTT.

V usage is TRBV11-1 and J usage is TRBJ2-1, with 8 nucleotides matching TRBD1. V lost 5 bases and J lost 5; bases outside the gene matches: 8. This CDR3 spans 15 amino acids. Germline lookup yields CDR1 SGHAT and CDR2 FQDESV (reference sequence). CDR3 region: CASSLWTGNNNEQFF. CDR3 DNA sequence: TGTGCCAGCAGCCTATGGACAGGGAACAACAATGAGCAGTTCTTC. The full variable domain, with the rest looked up from reference TRBV11-1 and TRBJ2-1, is EAEVAQSPRYKITEKSQAVAFWCDPISGHATLYWYRQILGQGPELLVQFQDESVVDDSQLPKDRFSAERLKGVDSTLKIQPAELGDSAMYLCASSLWTGNNNEQFFGPGTRLTVL.

The CDR3 region has the DNA TGTGCCAGCAGCGTATTGAGCGGGAGTGGTCCCTACAATGAGCAGTTCTTC. This sequence encodes CASSVLSGSGPYNEQFF. The chain carries TRBV9 and TRBJ2-1; TRBD2 agrees at 8 bases. CDR3 size: 17 residues. V lost 1 base to trimming and J lost 2 bases; unmatched junction nucleotides: 8. Germline V gene lookup returns CDR1 SGDLS and CDR2 YYNGEE.

The rearrangement joins TRBV5-4 to TRBJ2-7, with D possibly being TRBD2 (5 bases). The CDR3 loop spans 15 amino acids. The germline V and J ends were trimmed by 4 bases and 2 bases, with 16 bases remaining between them. The germline V gene encodes CDR1 SGHNT and CDR2 YYREEE (reference sequence). CDR3: CASSLGLRGPYEQYF. The CDR3 DNA sequence: TGTGCCAGCAGCCTTGGACTTCGCGGACCCTACGAGCAGTACTTC. Combining the CDR3 with reference TRBV5-4 and TRBJ2-7 gives the whole variable domain ETGVTQSPTHLIKTRGQQVTLRCSSQSGHNTVSWYQQALGQGPQFIFQYYREEENGRGNFPPRFSGLQFPNYSSELNVNALELDDSALYLCASSLGLRGPYEQYFGPGTRLTVT.